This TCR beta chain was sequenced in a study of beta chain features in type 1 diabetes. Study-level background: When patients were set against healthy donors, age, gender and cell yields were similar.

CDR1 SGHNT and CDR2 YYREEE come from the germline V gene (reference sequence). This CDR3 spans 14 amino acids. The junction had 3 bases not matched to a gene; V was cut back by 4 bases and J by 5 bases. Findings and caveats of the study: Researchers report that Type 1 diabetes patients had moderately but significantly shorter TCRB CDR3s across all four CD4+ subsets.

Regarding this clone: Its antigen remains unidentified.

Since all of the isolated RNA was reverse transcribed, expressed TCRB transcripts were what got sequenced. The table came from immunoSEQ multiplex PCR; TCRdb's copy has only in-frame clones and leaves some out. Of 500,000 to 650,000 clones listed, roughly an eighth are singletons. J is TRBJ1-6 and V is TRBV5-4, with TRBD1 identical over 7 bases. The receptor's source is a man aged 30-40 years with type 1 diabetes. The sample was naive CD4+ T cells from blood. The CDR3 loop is CASSTDRNNSPLHF. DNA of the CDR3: TGTGCCAGCAGCACGGACAGGAATAATTCACCCCTCCACTTT.